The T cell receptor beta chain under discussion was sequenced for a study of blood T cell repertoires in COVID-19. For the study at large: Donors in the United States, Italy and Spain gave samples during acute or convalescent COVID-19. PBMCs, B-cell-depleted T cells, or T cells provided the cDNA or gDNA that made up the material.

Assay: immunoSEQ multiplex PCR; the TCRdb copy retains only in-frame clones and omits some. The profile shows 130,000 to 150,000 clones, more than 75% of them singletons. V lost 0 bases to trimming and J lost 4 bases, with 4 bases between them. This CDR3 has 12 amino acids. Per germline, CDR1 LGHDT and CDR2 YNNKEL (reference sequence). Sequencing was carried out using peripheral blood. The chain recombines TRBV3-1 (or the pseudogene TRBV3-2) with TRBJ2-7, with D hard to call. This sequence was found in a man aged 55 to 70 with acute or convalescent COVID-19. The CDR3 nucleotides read TGTGCCAGCAGCCAAGATGAGTACGAGCAGTACTTC. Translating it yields CASSQDEYEQYF.